What follows are 15 T cell receptor beta chains derived from one specimen sequenced in a study of blood T cells in healthy people across ages. A second PCR, run for roughly 7 to 12 cycles, used a sample-barcoded 5' primer plus a J-beta primer mix. TCRdb ran MiXCR on the 5' RACE reads and lists one entry per CDR3 protein. The repertoire holds some 1.5 million distinct CDR3 sequences, with 42% as singletons. The material sequenced was blood. These receptors were collected from a woman under 30 in good health.

The genes are TRBV27 and TRBJ1-5, with a possible D match to TRBD1 (5 bases). V lost 2 bases and J lost 3, with 11 bases in between. Germline V gives CDR1 MNHEY, CDR2 SMNVEV (reference sequence). The CDR3 runs to 15 residues. The CDR3 is CASSLRGLLNQPQHF. In DNA, the CDR3 is TGTGCCAGCAGTTTACGGGGACTGCTCAATCAGCCCCAGCATTTT.

A word on this clonotype: Germline is not matched at one junction end, which may reflect a read error. The genes are TRBV20-1 and TRBJ2-5, with a weak D call TRBD2 (6 bases). The DNA end favors TRBJ2-7, so the J call may be wrong. The length of the CDR3 is 11 residues. Germline V CDR1 and CDR2: DFQATT, SNEGSKA (reference sequence). The DNA of the CDR3 is TGCAGTGTTAGAGGAGGGGTCGAGCAGTACTTC. Translation gives CSVRGGVEQYF.

V and J are TRBV20-1 and TRBJ2-1, with a weak D call TRBD1 (6 bases). The V and J ends lost 6 bases and 5 bases respectively, with 14 bases between them. This CDR3 is built from 13 residues. CDR1 DFQATT and CDR2 SNEGSKA come from the germline V gene (reference sequence). CDR3 region: CSAPTGIHNEQFF. In nucleotides, the CDR3 is TGCAGTGCCCCCACAGGGATCCACAATGAGCAGTTCTTC.

The genes are TRBV6-6 and TRBJ2-1, with D perhaps matching TRBD1 (6 bases). Per germline, CDR1 MNHNY and CDR2 SVGAGI (reference sequence). The germline V and J ends were trimmed by 2 bases and 4 bases, with 15 bases remaining between them. The CDR3 sequence is 16 residues long. The CDR3 loop reads CASSYARTATYNEQFF. Written as DNA, the CDR3 is TGTGCCAGCAGTTACGCCCGGACAGCGACTTACAATGAGCAGTTCTTC.

This clonotype occurred a few times. The V gene is TRBV20-1, the J gene TRBJ2-1, with 13 nucleotides matching TRBD2. Germline values: CDR1 DFQATT, CDR2 SNEGSKA (reference sequence). This CDR3 has 15 residues. Trimming at V came to 6 bases and at J to 5 bases, leaving 7 bases not matched to a gene. CDR3 in amino acids: CSAQGLAGVHNEQFF. CDR3 sequence (DNA): TGCAGTGCCCAAGGACTAGCGGGAGTCCACAATGAGCAGTTCTTC.

This clonotype was observed a single time. V gene TRBV9 combines with J gene TRBJ2-1; D is unresolved. Deletions cut 0 bases from V and 0 bases from J, with 10 bases between. CDR3 length: 16 residues. CDR1 is SGDLS, CDR2 YYNGEE, per germline. This CDR3 reads CASSVALDLSYNEQFF. DNA for the CDR3: TGTGCCAGCAGCGTAGCTTTGGACCTCTCCTACAATGAGCAGTTCTTC.

A few counts support this clonotype. The chain carries TRBV5-5 and TRBJ1-1; D gene unclear. CDR3 size: 13 residues. The V and J ends lost 3 bases and 4 bases respectively, with 10 bases between them. Germline V gene data show CDR1 as SGHKS and CDR2 as YYEKEE (reference sequence). CDR3 sequence (DNA): TGTGCCAGCAGCTCCGTCAGATCCACTGAAGCTTTCTTT. Translated, it gives CASSSVRSTEAFF.

The chain couples TRBV4-3 to TRBJ2-1; the D is unclear. The length of the CDR3 is 16 residues. V shed 0 bases and J shed 6 bases, with 15 bases lying between them. Germline-derived CDR1 and CDR2 are LGHNA and YSLEER. The CDR3 nucleotides read TGCGCCAGCAGCCAAGATCGTCTAGTCGTTCCCAATGAGCAGTTCTTC. Translating gives CASSQDRLVVPNEQFF.

The chain combines TRBV7-9 with TRBJ2-3, with D perhaps given as TRBD1 or TRBD2 (7 bases each). Germline CDR1 SEHNR, CDR2 FQNEAQ (reference sequence). This CDR3 is built from 13 residues. The V end was cut by 5 bases, the J end by 9 bases, with 15 bases between. The CDR3 DNA reads TGTGCCAGCAGCCCAGGGGGGGACATCACGCAGTATTTT. Protein product: CASSPGGDITQYF.

This clonotype occurred a few times. The rearrangement uses TRBV4-3 and TRBJ1-1; 8 nucleotides match TRBD1. Trimming cost V 3 bases and J 1 base; bases outside gene matches: 4. The CDR3 contains 15 residues. Germline V lookup: CDR1 LGHNA, CDR2 YSLEER. The CDR3 is CASSQVDRGNTEAFF. DNA of the CDR3: TGCGCCAGCAGCCAGGTTGACAGGGGGAACACTGAAGCTTTCTTT.

V and J are TRBV4-2 and TRBJ1-1; D unresolved. Germline values: CDR1 LGHNA, CDR2 YNFKEQ. This CDR3 has 15 amino acids. V lost 3 bases and J lost 5, with 16 bases in between. CDR3 sequence: CASSQLLGKRTEAFF. CDR3 sequence (DNA): TGTGCCAGCAGCCAGCTTCTAGGAAAGAGAACTGAAGCTTTCTTT.

The V and J genes are TRBV9 and TRBJ2-3; the match to TRBD1 covers 9 bases. This CDR3 region has 16 residues. V shed 4 bases, J shed 4 bases, and the junction held 10 bases outside the gene matches. Looked up from germline, CDR1 is SGDLS and CDR2 is YYNGEE. The CDR3 loop is CASSLSGTGIPDTQYF. The DNA for the CDR3 is TGTGCCAGCAGCCTATCCGGGACAGGGATTCCAGATACGCAGTATTTT.

This chain uses TRBV7-2 with TRBJ2-2, with D perhaps matching TRBD1 (6 bases). Germline V gene sequence: CDR1 SGHTA, CDR2 FQGNSA. Trimming pared 2 bases from V and 2 bases from J, leaving 18 bases between. The CDR3 is 18 amino acids. In DNA form, the CDR3 reads TGTGCCAGCAGCTTAATGGACAGCCACCCACGAAACACCGGGGAGCTGTTTTTT. Translated, it gives CASSLMDSHPRNTGELFF.

This chain links TRBV4-3 with TRBJ1-1; no firm D call. The CDR3 extends over 14 amino acids. Germline lookup yields CDR1 LGHNA and CDR2 YSLEER. The ends were cut back, 0 bases at V and 1 base at J, with 6 bases in the middle. The CDR3 nucleotides are TGCGCCAGCAGCCAAGACGTGAGGAACACTGAAGCTTTCTTT. Protein product: CASSQDVRNTEAFF.

The chain uses TRBV11-2 and TRBJ2-7; the match to TRBD2 covers 9 bases. CDR3 size: 18 residues. Germline assignment: CDR1 SGHAT and CDR2 FQNNGV. V was clipped by 5 bases and J by 7 bases; unmatched bases: 21. Written as DNA, the CDR3 is TGTGCCAGCAGCCTAAGGGGACTAGCCCTAAGCTCCTACAATGAGCAGTACTTC. Its translation is CASSLRGLALSSYNEQYF. The full variable domain, its missing parts supplied by reference TRBV11-2 and TRBJ2-7, is EAGVAQSPRYKIIEKRQSVAFWCNPISGHATLYWYQQILGQGPKLLIQFQNNGVVDDSQLPKDRFSAERLKGVDSTLKIQPAKLEDSAVYLCASSLRGLALSSYNEQYFGPGTRLTVT.